The clone carrying this T cell receptor beta chain was detected only once. In the same sample, other DNA sequences code for this CDR3. Germline V lookup: CDR1 SGHAT, CDR2 FQDESV (reference sequence). The CDR3 loop spans 14 amino acids. With 5 bases removed from V and 1 base from J, the gap between germline ends came to 11 bases. Only in-frame clones appear in the TCRdb table, and some are missing; sequencing was by immunoSEQ multiplex PCR. This sample has 100,000 to 150,000 clones, with roughly 91% found just once. The data belong to a study of T cell responses to AZD1222 COVID-19 vaccine. The clonotype was recovered from an adult in good health. The sequenced sample was peripheral blood, obtained on day 0 of MenACWY control vaccination. The chain combines TRBV11-1 with TRBJ2-5; a possible D gene is TRBD1 (5 bases). The CDR3 sequence: CASSLRGAQETQYF. The CDR3 coding sequence is TGTGCCAGCAGCCTAAGGGGCGCCCAAGAGACCCAGTACTTC.